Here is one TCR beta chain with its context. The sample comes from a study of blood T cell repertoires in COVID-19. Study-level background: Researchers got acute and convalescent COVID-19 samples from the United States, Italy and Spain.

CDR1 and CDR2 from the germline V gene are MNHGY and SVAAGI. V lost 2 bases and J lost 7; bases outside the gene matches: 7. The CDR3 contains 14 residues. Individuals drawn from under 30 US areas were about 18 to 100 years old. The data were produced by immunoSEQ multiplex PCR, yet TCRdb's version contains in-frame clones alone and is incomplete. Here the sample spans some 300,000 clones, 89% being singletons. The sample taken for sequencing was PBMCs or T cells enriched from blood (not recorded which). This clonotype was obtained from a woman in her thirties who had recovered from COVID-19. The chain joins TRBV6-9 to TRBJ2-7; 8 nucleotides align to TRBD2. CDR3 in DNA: TGTGCCAGCAGTTATCCGACTAGCGATCGGGAGCAGTACTTC. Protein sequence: CASSYPTSDREQYF.